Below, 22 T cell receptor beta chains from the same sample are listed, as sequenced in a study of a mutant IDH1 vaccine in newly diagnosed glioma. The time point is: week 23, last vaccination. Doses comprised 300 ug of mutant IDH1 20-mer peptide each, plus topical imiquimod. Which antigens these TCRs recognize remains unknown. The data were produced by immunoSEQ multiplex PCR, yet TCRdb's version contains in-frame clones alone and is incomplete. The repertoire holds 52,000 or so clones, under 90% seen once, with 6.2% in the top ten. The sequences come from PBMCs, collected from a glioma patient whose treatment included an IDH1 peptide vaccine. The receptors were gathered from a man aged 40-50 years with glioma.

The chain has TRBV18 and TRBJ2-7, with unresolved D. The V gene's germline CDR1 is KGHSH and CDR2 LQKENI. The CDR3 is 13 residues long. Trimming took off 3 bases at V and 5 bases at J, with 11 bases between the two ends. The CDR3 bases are TGTGCCAGCTCACCCCTCGTTCCCCACGAGCAGTACTTC. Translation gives CASSPLVPHEQYF.

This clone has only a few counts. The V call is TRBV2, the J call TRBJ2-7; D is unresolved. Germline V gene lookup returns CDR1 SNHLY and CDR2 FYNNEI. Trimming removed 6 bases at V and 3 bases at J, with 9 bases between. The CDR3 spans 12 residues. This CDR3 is CASRIDNYEQYF. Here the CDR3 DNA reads TGTGCCAGCAGGATAGACAACTACGAGCAGTACTTC.

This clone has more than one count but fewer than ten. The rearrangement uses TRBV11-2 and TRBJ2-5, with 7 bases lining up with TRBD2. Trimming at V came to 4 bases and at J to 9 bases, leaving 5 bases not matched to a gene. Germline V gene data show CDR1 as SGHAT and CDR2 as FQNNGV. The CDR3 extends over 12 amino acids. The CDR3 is CASSSPGRAQYF. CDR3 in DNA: TGTGCCAGCAGCTCCCCGGGGAGGGCCCAGTACTTC.

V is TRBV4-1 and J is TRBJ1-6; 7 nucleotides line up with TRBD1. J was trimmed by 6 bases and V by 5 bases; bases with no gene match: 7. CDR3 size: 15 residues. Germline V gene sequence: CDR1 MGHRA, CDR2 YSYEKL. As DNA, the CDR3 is TGCGCCAGCAGCACCGGGACAGTTGCTAATTCACCCCTCCACTTT. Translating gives CASSTGTVANSPLHF.

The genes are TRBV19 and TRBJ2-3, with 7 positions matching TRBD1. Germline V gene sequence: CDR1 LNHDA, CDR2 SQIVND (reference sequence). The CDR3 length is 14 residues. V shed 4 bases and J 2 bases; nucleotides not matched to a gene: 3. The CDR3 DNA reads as TGTGCCAGTAGTAGCAGGGGGTTCACAGATACGCAGTATTTT. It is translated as CASSSRGFTDTQYF. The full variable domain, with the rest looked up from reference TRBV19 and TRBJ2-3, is DGGITQSPKYLFRKEGQNVTLSCEQNLNHDAMYWYRQDPGQGLRLIYYSQIVNDFQKGDIAEGYSVSREKKESFPLTVTSAQKNPTAFYLCASSSRGFTDTQYFGPGTRLTVL.

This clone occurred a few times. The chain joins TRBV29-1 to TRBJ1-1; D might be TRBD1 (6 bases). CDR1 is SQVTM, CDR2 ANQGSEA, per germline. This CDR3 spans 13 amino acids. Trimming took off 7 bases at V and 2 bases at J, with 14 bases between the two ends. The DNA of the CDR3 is TGCAGCGGCAGAAGACAGGAAAACACTGAAGCTTTCTTT. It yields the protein CSGRRQENTEAFF. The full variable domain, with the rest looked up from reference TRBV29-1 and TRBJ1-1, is SAVISQKPSRDICQRGTSLTIQCQVDSQVTMMFWYRQQPGQSLTLIATANQGSEATYESGFVIDKFPISRPNLTFSTLTVSNMSPEDSSIYLCSGRRQENTEAFFGQGTRLTVV.

The CDR3 region has the DNA TGTGCCAGCAGCTTAGGGTGGGTAGCGGGGGTACAGAACAATGAGCAGTTCTTC. Protein: CASSLGWVAGVQNNEQFF. This chain uses TRBV7-2 with TRBJ2-1; 9 nucleotides match TRBD2. The CDR3 covers 18 residues. Germline CDR1 SGHTA, CDR2 FQGNSA. The trim removed 1 base at V and 5 bases at J, leaving 12 bases unmatched.

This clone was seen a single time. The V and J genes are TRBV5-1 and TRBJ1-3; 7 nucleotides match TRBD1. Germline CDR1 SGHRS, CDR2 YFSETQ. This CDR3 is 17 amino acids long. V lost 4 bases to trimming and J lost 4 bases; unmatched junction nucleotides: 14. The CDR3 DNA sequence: TGCGCCAGCAGCCCGGCAAACAGGGGTTCACCGGGAAACACCATATATTTT. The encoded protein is CASSPANRGSPGNTIYF.

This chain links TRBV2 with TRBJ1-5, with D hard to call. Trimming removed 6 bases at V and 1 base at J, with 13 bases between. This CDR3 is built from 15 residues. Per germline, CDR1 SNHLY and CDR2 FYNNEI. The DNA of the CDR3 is TGTGCCAGCAGGGCAGCCCCTTGGAGCAATCAGCCCCAGCATTTT. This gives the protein CASRAAPWSNQPQHF.

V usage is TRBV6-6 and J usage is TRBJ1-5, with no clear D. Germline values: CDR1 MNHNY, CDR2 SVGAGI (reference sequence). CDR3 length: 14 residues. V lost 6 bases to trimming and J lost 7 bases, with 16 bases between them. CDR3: CASSLPPPQQPQHF. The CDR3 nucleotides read TGTGCCAGCAGCCTACCACCCCCCCAACAGCCCCAGCATTTT.

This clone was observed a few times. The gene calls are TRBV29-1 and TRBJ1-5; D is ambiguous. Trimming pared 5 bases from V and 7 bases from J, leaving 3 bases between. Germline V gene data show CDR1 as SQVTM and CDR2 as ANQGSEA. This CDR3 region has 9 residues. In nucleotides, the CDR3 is TGCAGCGTTCGGCAGCCCCAGCATTTT. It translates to CSVRQPQHF.

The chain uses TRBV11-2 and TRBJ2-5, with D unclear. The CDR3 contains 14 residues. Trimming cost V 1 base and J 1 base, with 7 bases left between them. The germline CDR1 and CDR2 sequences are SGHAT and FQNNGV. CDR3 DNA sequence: TGTGCCAGCAGCTTAGGTAGCAGCCAAGAGACCCAGTACTTC. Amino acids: CASSLGSSQETQYF. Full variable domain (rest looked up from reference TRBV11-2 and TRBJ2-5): EAGVAQSPRYKIIEKRQSVAFWCNPISGHATLYWYQQILGQGPKLLIQFQNNGVVDDSQLPKDRFSAERLKGVDSTLKIQPAKLEDSAVYLCASSLGSSQETQYFGPGTRLLVL.

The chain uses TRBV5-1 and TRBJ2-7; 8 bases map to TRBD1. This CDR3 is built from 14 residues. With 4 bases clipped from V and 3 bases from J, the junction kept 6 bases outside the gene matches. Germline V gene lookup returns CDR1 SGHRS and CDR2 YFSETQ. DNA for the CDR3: TGCGCCAGCAGCAGGGGACAGGCGGGCTACGAGCAGTACTTC. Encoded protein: CASSRGQAGYEQYF.

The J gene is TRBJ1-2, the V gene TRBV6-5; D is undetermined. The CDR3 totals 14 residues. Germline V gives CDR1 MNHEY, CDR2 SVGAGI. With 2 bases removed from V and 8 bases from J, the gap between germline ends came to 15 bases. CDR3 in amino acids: CASSYGEKTGGYTF. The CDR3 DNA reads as TGTGCCAGCAGTTACGGCGAGAAAACGGGGGGCTACACCTTC.

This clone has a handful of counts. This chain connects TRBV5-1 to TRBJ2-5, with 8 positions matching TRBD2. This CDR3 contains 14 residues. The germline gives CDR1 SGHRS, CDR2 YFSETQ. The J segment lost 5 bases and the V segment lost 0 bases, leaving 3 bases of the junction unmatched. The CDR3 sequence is CASSLGRGGETQYF. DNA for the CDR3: TGCGCCAGCAGCTTGGGCCGGGGGGGTGAGACCCAGTACTTC. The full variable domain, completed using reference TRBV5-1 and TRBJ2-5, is KAGVTQTPRYLIKTRGQQVTLSCSPISGHRSVSWYQQTPGQGLQFLFEYFSETQRNKGNFPGRFSGRQFSNSRSEMNVSTLELGDSALYLCASSLGRGGETQYFGPGTRLLVL.

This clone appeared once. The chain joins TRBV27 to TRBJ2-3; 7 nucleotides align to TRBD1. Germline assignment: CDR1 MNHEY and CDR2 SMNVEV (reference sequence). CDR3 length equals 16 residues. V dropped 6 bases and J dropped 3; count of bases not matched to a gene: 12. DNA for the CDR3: TGTGCCAGCAGAAACGAGGGGGCTATCAGGACAGATACGCAGTATTTT. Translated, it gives CASRNEGAIRTDTQYF.

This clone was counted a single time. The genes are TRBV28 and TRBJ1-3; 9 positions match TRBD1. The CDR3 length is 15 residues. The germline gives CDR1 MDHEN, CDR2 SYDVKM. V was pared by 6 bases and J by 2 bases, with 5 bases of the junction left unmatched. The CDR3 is CASSSQGAPGNTIYF. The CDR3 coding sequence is TGTGCCAGCAGCTCACAGGGGGCTCCTGGAAACACCATATATTTT. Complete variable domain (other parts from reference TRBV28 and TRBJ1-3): DVKVTQSSRYLVKRTGEKVFLECVQDMDHENMFWYRQDPGLGLRLIYFSYDVKMKEKGDIPEGYSVSREKKERFSLILESASTNQTSMYLCASSSQGAPGNTIYFGEGSWLTVV.

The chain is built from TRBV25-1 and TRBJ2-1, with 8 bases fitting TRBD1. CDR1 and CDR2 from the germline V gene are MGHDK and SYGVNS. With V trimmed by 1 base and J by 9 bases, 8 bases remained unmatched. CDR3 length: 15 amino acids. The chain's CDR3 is CASSESDRGQLEQFF. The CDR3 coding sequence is TGTGCCAGCAGTGAATCAGACAGGGGACAGCTTGAGCAGTTCTTC.

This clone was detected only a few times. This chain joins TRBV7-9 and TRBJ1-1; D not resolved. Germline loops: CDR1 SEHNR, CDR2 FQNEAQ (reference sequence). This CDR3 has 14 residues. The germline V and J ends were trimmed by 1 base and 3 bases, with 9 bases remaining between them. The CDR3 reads CASSLEKAYTEAFF. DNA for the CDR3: TGTGCCAGCAGCTTAGAAAAGGCTTACACTGAAGCTTTCTTT.

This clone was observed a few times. CDR3 sequence: CASSSPGASRYGYTF. The CDR3 DNA reads as TGTGCCAGCAGCTCCCCGGGGGCCTCCCGCTATGGCTACACCTTC. The chain carries TRBV5-6 and TRBJ1-2; maybe TRBD1 (6 bases). This CDR3 contains 15 residues. V was clipped by 3 bases and J by 4 bases, with 16 bases between them. The germline gives CDR1 SGHDT, CDR2 YYEEEE.

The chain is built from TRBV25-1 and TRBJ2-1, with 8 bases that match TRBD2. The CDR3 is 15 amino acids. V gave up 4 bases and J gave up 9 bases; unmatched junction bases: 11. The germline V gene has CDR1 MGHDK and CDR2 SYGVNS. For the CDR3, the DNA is TGTGCCAGCAGTGTTCCCAGCGGGGGATTCGGTGAGCAGTTCTTC. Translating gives CASSVPSGGFGEQFF.

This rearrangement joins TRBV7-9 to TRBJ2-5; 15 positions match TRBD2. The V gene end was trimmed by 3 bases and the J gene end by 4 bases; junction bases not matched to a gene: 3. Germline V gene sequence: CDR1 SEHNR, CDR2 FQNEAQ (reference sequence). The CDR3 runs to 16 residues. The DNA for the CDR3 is TGTGCCAGCAGCTTCAGGACTAGCGGGGGGGGAGAGACCCAGTACTTC. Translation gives CASSFRTSGGGETQYF.